Described below is a single T cell receptor (beta chain) sequence and its context. Its target is not known. This specimen comes from a study of cytotoxic CD8 clonotypes in ibrutinib-treated CLL. Turning to the study itself: Timing of response sample collection was a median about twelve months after treatment start, with a range of 6 to 36. General observations from the study: Clonality grew at ibrutinib response; at progression, it decreased back toward baseline. Higher circulating CD8+ T-cell counts strongly accompanied higher baseline clonality, above age-matched healthy donors.

Sequenced by immunoSEQ multiplex PCR; TCRdb stores in-frame clones only, minus some. The data hold roughly 200,000 clones, with 75% to 85% observed a single time. With cryopreserved PBMCs as the source, around 2 micrograms of genomic DNA went to TCR beta libraries. This sequence was found in a human donor with chronic lymphocytic leukemia. The sample here was PBMCs, taken after 12 months of ibrutinib treatment.

Here the CDR3 DNA reads TGTGCCAGTAGTAAGGGACTACCTGGTAGGGAGCAGTTCTTC. This translates into CASSKGLPGREQFF. The chain couples TRBV19 to TRBJ2-1; 7 bases are a match to TRBD2. The junction had 10 bases not matched to a gene; V was cut back by 4 bases and J by 10 bases. The CDR3 consists of 14 residues. The germline CDR1 and CDR2 sequences are LNHDA and SQIVND (reference sequence).